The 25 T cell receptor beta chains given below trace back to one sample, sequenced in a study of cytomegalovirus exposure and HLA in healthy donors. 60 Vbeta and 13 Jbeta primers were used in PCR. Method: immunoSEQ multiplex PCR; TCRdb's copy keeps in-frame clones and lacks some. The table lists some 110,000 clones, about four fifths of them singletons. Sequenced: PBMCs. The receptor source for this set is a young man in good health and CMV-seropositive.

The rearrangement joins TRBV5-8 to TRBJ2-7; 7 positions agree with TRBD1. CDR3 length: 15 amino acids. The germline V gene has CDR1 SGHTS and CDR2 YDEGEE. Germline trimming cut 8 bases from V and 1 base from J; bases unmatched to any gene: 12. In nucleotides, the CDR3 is TGTGCCAGTTCTAATCCGAACAGGGGTTCCTACGAGCAGTACGTC. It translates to CASSNPNRGSYEQYV.

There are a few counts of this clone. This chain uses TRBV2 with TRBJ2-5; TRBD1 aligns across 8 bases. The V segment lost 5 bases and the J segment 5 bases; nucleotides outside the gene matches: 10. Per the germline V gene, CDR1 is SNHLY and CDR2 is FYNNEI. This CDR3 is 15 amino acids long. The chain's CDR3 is CASSRTGSPSETQYF. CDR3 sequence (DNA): TGTGCCAGCAGTCGGACAGGGTCCCCTAGTGAGACCCAGTACTTC.

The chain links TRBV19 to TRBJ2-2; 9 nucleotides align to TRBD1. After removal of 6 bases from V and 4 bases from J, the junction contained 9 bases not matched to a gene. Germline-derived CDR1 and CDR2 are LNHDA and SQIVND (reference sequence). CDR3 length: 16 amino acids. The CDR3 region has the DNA TGTGCCAGTAGAACCCTAACAGGGGGCAGCACCGGGGAGCTGTTTTTT. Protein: CASRTLTGGSTGELFF.

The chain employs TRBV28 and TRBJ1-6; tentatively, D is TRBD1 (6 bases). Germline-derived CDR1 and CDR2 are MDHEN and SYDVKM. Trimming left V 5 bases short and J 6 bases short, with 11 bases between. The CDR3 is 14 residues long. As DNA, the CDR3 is TGTGCCAGCAGTCCAGGGGATGGTAATTCACCCCTCCACTTT. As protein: CASSPGDGNSPLHF.

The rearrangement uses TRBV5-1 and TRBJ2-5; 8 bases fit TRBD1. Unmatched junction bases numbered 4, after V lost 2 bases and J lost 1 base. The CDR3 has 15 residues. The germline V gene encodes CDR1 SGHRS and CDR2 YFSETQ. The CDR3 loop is CASSFQGASQETQYF. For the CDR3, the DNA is TGCGCCAGCAGCTTCCAGGGGGCCTCCCAAGAGACCCAGTACTTC.

The CDR3 DNA is TGCGCCAGCAGCGGGCATAGGGAGCTGTCCTACGAGCAGTACTTC. Translation gives CASSGHRELSYEQYF. The V call is TRBV5-1, the J call TRBJ2-7; D possibly corresponds to TRBD2 (5 bases). V was shortened by 4 bases and J by 1 base, with 15 bases between the two germline ends. This CDR3 has 15 residues. Germline CDR1 and CDR2: SGHRS and YFSETQ.

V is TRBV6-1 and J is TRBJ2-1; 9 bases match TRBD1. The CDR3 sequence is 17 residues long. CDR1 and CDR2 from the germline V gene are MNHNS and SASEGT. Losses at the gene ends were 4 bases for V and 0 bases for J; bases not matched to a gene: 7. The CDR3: CASSVVTGGDSYNEQFF. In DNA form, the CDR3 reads TGTGCCAGCAGTGTGGTGACAGGGGGGGACTCCTACAATGAGCAGTTCTTC.

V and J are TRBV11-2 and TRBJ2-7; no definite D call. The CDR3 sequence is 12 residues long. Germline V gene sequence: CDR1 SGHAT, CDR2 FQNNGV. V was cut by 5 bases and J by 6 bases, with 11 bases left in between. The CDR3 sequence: CASSLLSVEQYF. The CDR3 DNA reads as TGTGCCAGCAGCCTCCTTTCGGTCGAGCAGTACTTC.

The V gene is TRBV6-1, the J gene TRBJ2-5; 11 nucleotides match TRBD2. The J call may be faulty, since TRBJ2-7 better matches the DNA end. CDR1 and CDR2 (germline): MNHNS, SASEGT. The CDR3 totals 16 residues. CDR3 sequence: CASSELAGGYRYEQYF. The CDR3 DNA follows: TGTGCCAGCAGTGAGCTAGCGGGGGGCTACCGCTACGAGCAGTACTTC.

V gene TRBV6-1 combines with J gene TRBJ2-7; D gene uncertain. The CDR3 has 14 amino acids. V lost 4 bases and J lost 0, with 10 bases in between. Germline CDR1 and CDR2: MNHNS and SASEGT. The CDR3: CASSGDRSSYEQYF. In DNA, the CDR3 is TGTGCCAGCAGTGGAGACCGGAGCTCCTACGAGCAGTACTTC.

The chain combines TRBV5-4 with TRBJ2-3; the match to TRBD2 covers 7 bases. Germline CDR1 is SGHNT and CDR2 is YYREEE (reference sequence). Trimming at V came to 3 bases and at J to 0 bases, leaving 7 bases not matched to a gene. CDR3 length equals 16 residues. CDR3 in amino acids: CASSSKRGVSTDTQYF. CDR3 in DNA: TGTGCCAGCAGCTCCAAACGGGGGGTAAGCACAGATACGCAGTATTTT. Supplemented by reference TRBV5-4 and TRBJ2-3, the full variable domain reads ETGVTQSPTHLIKTRGQQVTLRCSSQSGHNTVSWYQQALGQGPQFIFQYYREEENGRGNFPPRFSGLQFPNYSSELNVNALELDDSALYLCASSSKRGVSTDTQYFGPGTRLTVL.

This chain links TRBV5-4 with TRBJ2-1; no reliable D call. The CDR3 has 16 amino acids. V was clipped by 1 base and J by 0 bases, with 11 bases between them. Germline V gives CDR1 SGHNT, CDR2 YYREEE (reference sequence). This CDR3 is CASSLIGGSSYNEQFF. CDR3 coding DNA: TGTGCCAGCAGCTTGATTGGCGGAAGCTCCTACAATGAGCAGTTCTTC.

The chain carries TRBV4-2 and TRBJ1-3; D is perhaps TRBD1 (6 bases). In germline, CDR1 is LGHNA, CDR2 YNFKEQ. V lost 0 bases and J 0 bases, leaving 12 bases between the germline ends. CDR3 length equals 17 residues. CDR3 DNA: TGTGCCAGCAGCCAAGATCTGCGCAGGGGCTCTGGAAACACCATATATTTT. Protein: CASSQDLRRGSGNTIYF.

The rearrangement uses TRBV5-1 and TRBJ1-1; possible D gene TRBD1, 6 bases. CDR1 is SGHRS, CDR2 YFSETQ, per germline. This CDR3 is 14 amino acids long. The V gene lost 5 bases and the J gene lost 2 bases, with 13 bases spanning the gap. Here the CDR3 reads CASSPDSYNTEAFF. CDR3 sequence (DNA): TGCGCCAGCAGTCCGGACAGTTATAACACTGAAGCTTTCTTT.

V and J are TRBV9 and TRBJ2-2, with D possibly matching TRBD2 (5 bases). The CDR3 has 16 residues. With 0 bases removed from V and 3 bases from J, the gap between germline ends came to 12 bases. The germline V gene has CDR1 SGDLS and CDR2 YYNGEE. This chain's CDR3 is CASSVVASSYTGELFF. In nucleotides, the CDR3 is TGTGCCAGCAGCGTAGTGGCTAGCTCTTACACCGGGGAGCTGTTTTTT. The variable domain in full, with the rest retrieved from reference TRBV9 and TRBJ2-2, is DSGVTQTPKHLITATGQRVTLRCSPRSGDLSVYWYQQSLDQGLQFLIQYYNGEERAKGNILERFSAQQFPDLHSELNLSSLELGDSALYFCASSVVASSYTGELFFGEGSRLTVL.

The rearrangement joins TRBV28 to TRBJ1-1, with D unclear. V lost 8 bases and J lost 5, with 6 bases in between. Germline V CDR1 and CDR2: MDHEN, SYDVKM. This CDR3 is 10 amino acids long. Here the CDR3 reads CASRRTEAFF. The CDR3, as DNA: TGTGCCAGCCGGAGGACTGAAGCTTTCTTT.

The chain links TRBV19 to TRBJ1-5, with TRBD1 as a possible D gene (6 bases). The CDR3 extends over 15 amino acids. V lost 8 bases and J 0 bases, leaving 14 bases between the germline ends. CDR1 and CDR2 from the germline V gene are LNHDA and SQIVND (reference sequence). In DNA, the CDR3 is TGTGCCAGTTGCACAGGGTCCTATAGCAATCAGCCCCAGCATTTT. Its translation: CASCTGSYSNQPQHF.

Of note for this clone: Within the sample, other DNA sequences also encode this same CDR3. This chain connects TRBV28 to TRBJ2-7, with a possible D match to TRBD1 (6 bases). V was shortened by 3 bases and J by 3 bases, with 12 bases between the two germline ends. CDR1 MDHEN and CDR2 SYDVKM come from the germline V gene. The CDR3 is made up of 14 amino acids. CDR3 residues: CASSFVGRGYEQYF. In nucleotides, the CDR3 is TGTGCCAGCAGTTTTGTCGGCAGGGGCTACGAGCAGTACTTC. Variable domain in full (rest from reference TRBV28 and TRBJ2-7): DVKVTQSSRYLVKRTGEKVFLECVQDMDHENMFWYRQDPGLGLRLIYFSYDVKMKEKGDIPEGYSVSREKKERFSLILESASTNQTSMYLCASSFVGRGYEQYFGPGTRLTVT.

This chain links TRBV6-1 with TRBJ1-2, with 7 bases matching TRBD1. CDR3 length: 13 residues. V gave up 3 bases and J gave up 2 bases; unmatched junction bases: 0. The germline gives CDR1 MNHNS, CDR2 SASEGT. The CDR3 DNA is TGTGCCAGCAGTGAGACAGGGAACTATGGCTACACCTTC. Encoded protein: CASSETGNYGYTF.

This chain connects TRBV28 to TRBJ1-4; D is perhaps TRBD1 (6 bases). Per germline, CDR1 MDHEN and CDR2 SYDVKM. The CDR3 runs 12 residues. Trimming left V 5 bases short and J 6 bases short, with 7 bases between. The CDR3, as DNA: TGTGCCAGCAGTGCAGGGGATGAAAAACTGTTTTTT. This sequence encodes CASSAGDEKLFF. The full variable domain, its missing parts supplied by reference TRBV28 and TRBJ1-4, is DVKVTQSSRYLVKRTGEKVFLECVQDMDHENMFWYRQDPGLGLRLIYFSYDVKMKEKGDIPEGYSVSREKKERFSLILESASTNQTSMYLCASSAGDEKLFFGSGTQLSVL.

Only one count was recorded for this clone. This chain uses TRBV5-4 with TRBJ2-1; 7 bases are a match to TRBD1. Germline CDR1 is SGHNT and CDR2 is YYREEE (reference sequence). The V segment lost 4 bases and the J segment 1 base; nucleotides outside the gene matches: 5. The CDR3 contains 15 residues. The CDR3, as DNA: TGTGCCAGCAGCCCAGTGACAGGGTCCTACAATGAGCAGTTCTTC. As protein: CASSPVTGSYNEQFF.

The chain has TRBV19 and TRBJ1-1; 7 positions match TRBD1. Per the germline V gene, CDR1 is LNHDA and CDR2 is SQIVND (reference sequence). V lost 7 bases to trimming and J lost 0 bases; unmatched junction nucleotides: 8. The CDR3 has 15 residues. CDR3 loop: CASTRGQTVNTEAFF. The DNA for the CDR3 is TGTGCCAGTACGAGGGGGCAGACGGTGAACACTGAAGCTTTCTTT.

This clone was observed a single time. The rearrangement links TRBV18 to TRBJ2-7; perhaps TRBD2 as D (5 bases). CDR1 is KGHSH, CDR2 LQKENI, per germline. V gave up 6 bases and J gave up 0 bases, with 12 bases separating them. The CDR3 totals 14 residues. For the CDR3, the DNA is TGTGCCAGCTCCACGACGGACTCCTCCTACGAGCAGTACTTC. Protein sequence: CASSTTDSSYEQYF.

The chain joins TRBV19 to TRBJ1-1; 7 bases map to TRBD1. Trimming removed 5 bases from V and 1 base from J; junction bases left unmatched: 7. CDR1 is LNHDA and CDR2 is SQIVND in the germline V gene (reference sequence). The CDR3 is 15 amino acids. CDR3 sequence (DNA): TGTGCCAGTAGTTCCTCGGACAGGAGGAACACTGAAGCTTTCTTT. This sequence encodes CASSSSDRRNTEAFF. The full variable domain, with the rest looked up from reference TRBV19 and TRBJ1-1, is DGGITQSPKYLFRKEGQNVTLSCEQNLNHDAMYWYRQDPGQGLRLIYYSQIVNDFQKGDIAEGYSVSREKKESFPLTVTSAQKNPTAFYLCASSSSDRRNTEAFFGQGTRLTVV.

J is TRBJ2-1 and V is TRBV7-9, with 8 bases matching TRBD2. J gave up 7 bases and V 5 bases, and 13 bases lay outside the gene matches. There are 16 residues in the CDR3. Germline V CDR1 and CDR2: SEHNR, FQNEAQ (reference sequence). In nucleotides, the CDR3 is TGTGCCAGCAGCCCGGGGGGGAGTCGGGCGGGTAATGAGCAGTTCTTC. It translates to CASSPGGSRAGNEQFF. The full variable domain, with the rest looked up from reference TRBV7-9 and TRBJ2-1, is DTGVSQNPRHKITKRGQNVTFRCDPISEHNRLYWYRQTLGQGPEFLTYFQNEAQLEKSRLLSDRFSAERPKGSFSTLEIQRTEQGDSAMYLCASSPGGSRAGNEQFFGPGTRLTVL.